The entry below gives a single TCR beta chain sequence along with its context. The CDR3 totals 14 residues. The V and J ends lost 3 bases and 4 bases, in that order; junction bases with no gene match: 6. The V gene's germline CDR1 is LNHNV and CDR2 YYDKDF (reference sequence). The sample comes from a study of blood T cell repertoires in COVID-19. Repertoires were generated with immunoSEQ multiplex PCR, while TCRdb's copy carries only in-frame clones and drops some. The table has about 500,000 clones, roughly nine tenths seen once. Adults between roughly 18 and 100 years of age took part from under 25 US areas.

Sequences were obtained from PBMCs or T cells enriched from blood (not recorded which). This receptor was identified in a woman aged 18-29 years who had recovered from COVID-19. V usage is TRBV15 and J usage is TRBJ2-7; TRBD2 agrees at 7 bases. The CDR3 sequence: CATSRDPREYEQYF. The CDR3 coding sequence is TGTGCCACCAGCAGGGACCCGCGGGAGTACGAGCAGTACTTC.